This TCR beta chain was observed in a study of cytomegalovirus exposure and HLA in healthy donors. Study-wide context: HLA-typed donors were the source of about 85 million unique TCRs held in an early data release. Points from the study as a whole: Further analysis, carried out later, found HLA-associated TCR beta chains more clonally expanded than equally common other chains. The authors considered a cluster of highly shared sequence variants likely to be a sequencing artifact.

Details on this clone: Its antigen is not known.

Losses at the gene ends were 5 bases for V and 4 bases for J; bases not matched to a gene: 4. The CDR3 loop spans 15 amino acids. Germline CDR1 is SEHNR and CDR2 is FQNEAQ (reference sequence). PCR involved 60 Vbeta and 13 Jbeta primers. TCRdb's table, derived via immunoSEQ multiplex PCR, lists solely in-frame clones and lacks some. The table has over 130,000 clones, about four fifths seen once. Source material: PBMCs. This clonotype was obtained from a human donor in good health. This chain connects TRBV7-9 to TRBJ2-1; TRBD2 matches at 11 bases. The CDR3 DNA is TGTGCCAGCAGCCCGGGACTAGCGGCATACAATGAGCAGTTCTTC. Encoded protein: CASSPGLAAYNEQFF.